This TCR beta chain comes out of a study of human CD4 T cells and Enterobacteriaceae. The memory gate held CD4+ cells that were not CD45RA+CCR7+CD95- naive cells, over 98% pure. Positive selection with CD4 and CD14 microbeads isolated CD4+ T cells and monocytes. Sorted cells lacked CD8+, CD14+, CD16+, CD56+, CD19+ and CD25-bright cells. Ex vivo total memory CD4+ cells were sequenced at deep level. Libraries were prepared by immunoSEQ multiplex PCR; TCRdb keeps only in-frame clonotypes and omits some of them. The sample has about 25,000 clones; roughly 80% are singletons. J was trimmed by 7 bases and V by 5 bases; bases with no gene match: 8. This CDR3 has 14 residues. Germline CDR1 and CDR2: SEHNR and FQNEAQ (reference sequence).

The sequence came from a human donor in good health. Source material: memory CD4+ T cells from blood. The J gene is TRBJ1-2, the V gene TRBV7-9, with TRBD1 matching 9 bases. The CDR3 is CASSTTGGLGGYTF. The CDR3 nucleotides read TGTGCCAGCAGCACGACAGGGGGGCTCGGTGGCTACACCTTC.